The next 22 T cell receptor beta chains were all read from a single sample in a study of blood T cell repertoires in COVID-19. Method: immunoSEQ multiplex PCR; TCRdb's copy keeps in-frame clones and lacks some. This repertoire shows about 130,000 clones, just under 85% found once; its top ten account for about 16%. Sequencing was performed on peripheral blood. The source is a woman aged 50 to 60 with acute or convalescent COVID-19.

V gene TRBV12-5 combines with J gene TRBJ1-4, with 8 nucleotides matching TRBD1. Trimming at V came to 1 base and at J to 7 bases, leaving 5 bases not matched to a gene. Germline V gene sequence: CDR1 LGHNT, CDR2 FRNRAP. This CDR3 is built from 15 residues. DNA of the CDR3: TGTGCTAGTGGTTTGGCATACAGGGGGAGTGAAAAACTGTTTTTT. Amino acid sequence: CASGLAYRGSEKLFF.

The V and J genes are TRBV7-9 and TRBJ2-2; maybe TRBD1 (6 bases). V shed 1 base and J shed 5 bases, with 11 bases lying between them. Germline V gives CDR1 SEHNR, CDR2 FQNEAQ (reference sequence). The CDR3 is 15 residues long. The CDR3 here is CASSLGGLVTGELFF. The DNA for the CDR3 is TGTGCCAGCAGCTTAGGGGGGCTGGTTACCGGGGAGCTGTTTTTT.

The V call is TRBV18, the J call TRBJ2-1, with 9 bases fitting TRBD1. The V segment lost 7 bases and the J segment 2 bases; nucleotides outside the gene matches: 9. Germline V lookup: CDR1 KGHSH, CDR2 LQKENI. The CDR3 is made up of 16 amino acids. CDR3 DNA: TGTGCCAGCTTAAGGCTGGACAGGGGTCCCTACAATGAGCAGTTCTTC. This encodes CASLRLDRGPYNEQFF.

The chain is built from TRBV3-1 (or the pseudogene TRBV3-2) and TRBJ1-2; 7 bases are a match to TRBD1. The CDR3 covers 16 residues. Germline values: CDR1 LGHDT, CDR2 YNNKEL (reference sequence). Trimming cost V 4 bases and J 7 bases; bases outside gene matches: 15. CDR3 DNA sequence: TGTGCCAGCAGCCGAACCGAATTACAGGGGAGTGGTGGCTACACCTTC. It yields the protein CASSRTELQGSGGYTF.

This clone was detected only a few times. The chain employs TRBV3-1 (or the pseudogene TRBV3-2) and TRBJ2-2; 11 bases map to TRBD2. Germline CDR1 and CDR2: LGHDT and YNNKEL (reference sequence). This CDR3 has 14 residues. Trimming at V came to 8 bases and at J to 9 bases, leaving 8 bases not matched to a gene. The CDR3 DNA is TGTGCCAGCGGGCCTAGCGGGGGGTCCCGGGAGCTGTTTTTT. Encoded protein: CASGPSGGSRELFF.

Only a few counts were recorded for this clone. The chain joins TRBV5-1 to TRBJ2-5, with D unclear. Trimming cost V 3 bases and J 2 bases, with 14 bases left between them. CDR3 length equals 15 residues. Germline CDR1 and CDR2: SGHRS and YFSETQ. The CDR3 nucleotides read TGCGCCAGCAGCTCGGTACCGCGGCTGCAAGAGACCCAGTACTTC. This codes for CASSSVPRLQETQYF.

The chain uses TRBV12-5 and TRBJ1-5; D is undetermined. The V end lost 2 bases, the J end lost 1 base, and 9 bases lay between the germline ends. This CDR3 comprises 15 residues. Germline V CDR1 and CDR2: LGHNT, FRNRAP. The CDR3 loop reads CASGLYDNSNQPQHF. The CDR3 coding sequence is TGTGCTAGTGGTTTGTACGACAACAGCAATCAGCCCCAGCATTTT.

DNA for the CDR3: TGTGCCAGCAGGGTACAGGGTGTCTCTGGAAACACCATATATTTT. Its translation is CASRVQGVSGNTIYF. The chain uses TRBV2 and TRBJ1-3; tentative D call: TRBD1 (6 bases). Per germline, CDR1 SNHLY and CDR2 FYNNEI. This CDR3 has 15 residues. V lost 6 bases and J 0 bases, leaving 12 bases between the germline ends.

The rearrangement links TRBV5-1 to TRBJ1-1, with 7 bases lining up with TRBD1. This CDR3 region has 13 residues. Trimming cost V 7 bases and J 6 bases; bases outside gene matches: 9. Germline CDR1 SGHRS, CDR2 YFSETQ. Here the CDR3 DNA reads TGCGCCAGCCAGCGACAGGGATCGGCTGAAGCTTTCTTT. Its protein product is CASQRQGSAEAFF. Supplemented by reference TRBV5-1 and TRBJ1-1, the full variable domain reads KAGVTQTPRYLIKTRGQQVTLSCSPISGHRSVSWYQQTPGQGLQFLFEYFSETQRNKGNFPGRFSGRQFSNSRSEMNVSTLELGDSALYLCASQRQGSAEAFFGQGTRLTVV.

V usage is TRBV14 and J usage is TRBJ2-2; D remains ambiguous. Germline V CDR1 and CDR2: SGHDN, FVKESK. The CDR3 has 16 residues. V was shortened by 1 base and J by 0 bases, with 9 bases between the two germline ends. The CDR3 spells CASSQGTTANTGELFF. For the CDR3, the DNA is TGTGCCAGCAGCCAAGGAACAACCGCGAACACCGGGGAGCTGTTTTTT.

V usage is TRBV27 and J usage is TRBJ1-5; 10 bases match TRBD1. The CDR3 has 17 residues. V shed 6 bases, J shed 4 bases, and the junction held 12 bases outside the gene matches. Germline V gene lookup returns CDR1 MNHEY and CDR2 SMNVEV (reference sequence). In DNA, the CDR3 is TGTGCCAGCAGAACCTCCGCCGGGACAGGGGATAATCAGCCCCAGCATTTT. It encodes CASRTSAGTGDNQPQHF.

V usage is TRBV9 and J usage is TRBJ2-2; D might be TRBD2 (5 bases). V was pared by 4 bases and J by 5 bases, with 15 bases between. There are 15 residues in the CDR3. The germline V gene has CDR1 SGDLS and CDR2 YYNGEE. CDR3 nucleotide sequence: TGTGCCAGCAGCCCGAGCGGCGGCGGGACCGGGGAGCTGTTTTTT. Its protein is CASSPSGGGTGELFF.

The chain links TRBV12-3 or TRBV12-4 to TRBJ1-1; D unclear. The germline V and J ends were trimmed by 3 bases and 3 bases, with 8 bases remaining between them. The CDR3 length is 13 residues. CDR3 coding DNA: TGTGCCAGCAGTTTCGAGGGCTACACTGAAGCTTTCTTT. It is translated as CASSFEGYTEAFF.

This rearrangement joins TRBV11-3 to TRBJ1-2, with 8 bases aligning to TRBD1. The ends lost 4 bases at V and 4 bases at J; junction bases unmatched: 11. CDR3 size: 16 residues. The germline gives CDR1 SGHNT, CDR2 YENEEA. Written as DNA, the CDR3 is TGTGCCAGCAGCTCCCGATTGGGGACAGGCAGCTATGGCTACACCTTC. This sequence encodes CASSSRLGTGSYGYTF.

The J gene is TRBJ1-6, the V gene TRBV18; tentative D call: TRBD1 (6 bases). This CDR3 contains 15 residues. The germline V gene has CDR1 KGHSH and CDR2 LQKENI. Trimming left V 5 bases short and J 9 bases short, with 17 bases between. CDR3 coding DNA: TGTGCCAGCTCATCCCAGAAGACACAGGGTTCACCCCTCCACTTT. This sequence encodes CASSSQKTQGSPLHF.

The chain uses TRBV3-1 (or the pseudogene TRBV3-2) and TRBJ1-5; D perhaps matches TRBD1 (6 bases). The CDR3 totals 15 residues. Germline CDR1 LGHDT, CDR2 YNNKEL (reference sequence). Trimming removed 3 bases at V and 0 bases at J, with 9 bases between. In nucleotides, the CDR3 is TGTGCCAGCAGCCAGGGACACCTTAGCAATCAGCCCCAGCATTTT. Translating gives CASSQGHLSNQPQHF.

This chain connects TRBV3-1 (or the pseudogene TRBV3-2) to TRBJ2-5, with TRBD2 matching 14 bases. The CDR3 extends over 18 amino acids. Germline CDR1 reads LGHDT; CDR2 reads YNNKEL (reference sequence). The J segment lost 3 bases and the V segment lost 1 base, leaving 7 bases of the junction unmatched. The CDR3 here is CASSQVPGLAGDKETQYF. CDR3 sequence (DNA): TGTGCCAGCAGCCAAGTCCCGGGACTAGCGGGGGATAAAGAGACCCAGTACTTC.

This chain links TRBV12-5 with TRBJ2-6, with D possibly being TRBD1 (5 bases). V lost 5 bases and J 3 bases, leaving 8 bases between the germline ends. Germline CDR1 reads LGHNT; CDR2 reads FRNRAP. This CDR3 spans 14 amino acids. The chain's CDR3 is CASGPQGGANVLTF. CDR3 in DNA: TGTGCTAGTGGTCCTCAGGGTGGGGCCAACGTCCTGACTTTC.

This chain's CDR3 is CAISETGAITSTDTQYF. The CDR3 DNA is TGTGCCATCAGTGAGACAGGGGCAATTACTAGCACAGATACGCAGTATTTT. This sequence joins TRBV10-3 and TRBJ2-3, with 7 bases matching TRBD1. The CDR3 is 17 amino acids. J lost 0 bases, V lost 2 bases, and 8 bases had no gene match. CDR1 is ENHRY, CDR2 SYGVKD, per germline.

The J gene is TRBJ2-3, the V gene TRBV5-1, with 10 nucleotides matching TRBD1. Per the germline V gene, CDR1 is SGHRS and CDR2 is YFSETQ. The V gene end was trimmed by 6 bases and the J gene end by 0 bases; junction bases not matched to a gene: 1. This CDR3 region has 14 residues. The CDR3 loop reads CASKGQGSTDTQYF. CDR3 coding DNA: TGCGCCAGCAAGGGACAGGGGAGCACAGATACGCAGTATTTT. The full variable domain, with the rest looked up from reference TRBV5-1 and TRBJ2-3, is KAGVTQTPRYLIKTRGQQVTLSCSPISGHRSVSWYQQTPGQGLQFLFEYFSETQRNKGNFPGRFSGRQFSNSRSEMNVSTLELGDSALYLCASKGQGSTDTQYFGPGTRLTVL.

J is TRBJ1-1 and V is TRBV12-5, with 7 bases aligning to TRBD1. The CDR3 has 17 residues. Germline values: CDR1 LGHNT, CDR2 FRNRAP. V shed 0 bases and J 0 bases; nucleotides not matched to a gene: 7. The CDR3 DNA reads TGTGCTAGTGGTTTGGTTACCGGGACAGCTATGAACACTGAAGCTTTCTTT. Encoded protein: CASGLVTGTAMNTEAFF.

V and J are TRBV5-1 and TRBJ1-3; 10 nucleotides match TRBD1. J was trimmed by 6 bases and V by 0 bases; bases with no gene match: 0. Per germline, CDR1 SGHRS and CDR2 YFSETQ. The CDR3 spans 14 residues. The CDR3 protein is CASSLGQGANTIYF. CDR3 DNA sequence: TGCGCCAGCAGCTTGGGACAGGGGGCAAACACCATATATTTT.